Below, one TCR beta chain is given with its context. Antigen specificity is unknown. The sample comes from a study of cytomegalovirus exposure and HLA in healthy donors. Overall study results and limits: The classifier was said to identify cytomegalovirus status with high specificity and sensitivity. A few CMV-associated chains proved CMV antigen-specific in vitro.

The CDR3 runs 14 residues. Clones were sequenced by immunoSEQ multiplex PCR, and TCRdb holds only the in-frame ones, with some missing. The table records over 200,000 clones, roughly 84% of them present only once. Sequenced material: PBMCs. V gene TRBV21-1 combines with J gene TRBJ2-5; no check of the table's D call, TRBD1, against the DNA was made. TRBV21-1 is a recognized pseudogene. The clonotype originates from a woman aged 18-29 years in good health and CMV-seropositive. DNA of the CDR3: TGTGCCAGCAGCAATGAGGACAGTCAAGAGACCCAGTACTTC. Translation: CASSNEDSQETQYF.